This T cell receptor (beta chain) was retrieved from a study of OX40 agonist ivuxolimab in advanced cancers. The assay was immunoSEQ multiplex PCR, and TCRdb's table has in-frame clones only and misses some. Of 65,000 to 100,000 clones in the sample, just over 85% were seen once. The germline V gene has CDR1 MNHEY and CDR2 SMNVEV (reference sequence). Unmatched junction bases numbered 8, after V lost 3 bases and J lost 5 bases. The length of the CDR3 is 17 residues. The sequencing used CD4+ or CD8+ T cells sorted from blood, collected in a trial of the OX40 agonist ivuxolimab. V is TRBV27 and J is TRBJ2-2, with 11 bases lining up with TRBD1. The clonotype originates from an adult with an advanced solid tumor such as melanoma, head and neck, liver or kidney cancer. The DNA for the CDR3 is TGTGCCAGCAGTTTTCGAGGACAGGGGGCAGGTACCGGGGAGCTGTTTTTT. Encoded protein: CASSFRGQGAGTGELFF.